This is a list of T cell receptor beta chains from one sample in a study of blood T cell repertoires in COVID-19. Clones were sequenced by immunoSEQ multiplex PCR, and TCRdb holds only the in-frame ones, with some missing. The table has 250,000 to 350,000 clones, 90% seen once. The material sequenced was PBMCs or T cells enriched from blood (not recorded which). The origin of the receptors is a woman aged 30 to 39 who had recovered from COVID-19. Both conserved end residues are part of each CDR3. The order of the fields is J gene, clone size, CDR3 length, D gene, V gene, CDR3 protein, CDR3 DNA. A D gene is named only where the DNA matches it firmly. Not all rows give a size; the values are once, few, many and, for expanded clones, a class.

TRBJ1-2	.	14	.	TRBV5-6	CASSITGPVYGYTF	TGTGCCAGCAGCATTACAGGGCCGGTCTATGGCTACACCTTC
TRBJ1-1	.	15	.	TRBV18	CASSPPPGHYTEAFF	TGTGCCAGCTCACCACCCCCGGGACATTACACTGAAGCTTTCTTT
TRBJ2-7	.	14	.	TRBV27	CASSLELPSYEQYF	TGTGCCAGCAGTTTAGAGCTCCCCTCCTACGAGCAGTACTTC
TRBJ2-1	.	14	.	TRBV20-1	CSASNRETYNEQFF	TGCAGTGCTAGTAACCGGGAGACCTACAATGAGCAGTTCTTC
TRBJ1-1	.	16	.	TRBV5-4	CASSLGTESLNTEAFF	TGTGCCAGCAGCTTGGGGACAGAGAGTTTGAACACTGAAGCTTTCTTT
TRBJ1-1	.	11	.	TRBV13	CASSFRGEAFF	TGTGCCAGCAGCTTCCGCGGGGAAGCTTTCTTT
TRBJ1-4	.	14	TRBD1	TRBV30	CAWSKGAYNEKLFF	TGTGCCTGGAGTAAGGGGGCCTATAATGAAAAACTGTTTTTT
TRBJ1-1	.	18	.	TRBV4-1	CASSQALLQGGGKTEAFF	TGCGCCAGCAGCCAGGCACTCCTCCAGGGAGGGGGAAAGACTGAAGCTTTCTTT
TRBJ2-7	once	14	TRBD2	TRBV6-5	CASSQLAFSYEQYF	TGTGCCAGCAGTCAACTAGCGTTCTCCTACGAGCAGTACTTC
TRBJ1-5	.	15	.	TRBV2	CASRSQGISNQPQHF	TGTGCCAGCAGGTCCCAGGGGATAAGCAATCAGCCCCAGCATTTT
TRBJ2-3	.	18	TRBD1	TRBV30	CAWSPLRQGAPLLDTQYF	TGTGCCTGGAGTCCACTCCGACAGGGGGCTCCGTTGTTAGATACGCAGTATTTT
TRBJ2-7	.	13	TRBD1	TRBV28	CASSSRTGYEQYF	TGTGCCAGCAGTTCCAGGACAGGCTACGAGCAGTACTTC
TRBJ2-7	.	14	TRBD1	TRBV4-1	CASSHEGALNEQYF	TGCGCCAGCAGCCACGAGGGGGCGCTTAACGAGCAGTACTTC
TRBJ2-3	.	13	TRBD1	TRBV7-2	CASSPQGADTQYF	TGTGCCAGCAGCCCCCAGGGGGCAGATACGCAGTATTTT
TRBJ2-3	once	17	.	TRBV4-2	CASSQDKGRGLLNTQYF	TGTGCCAGCAGCCAAGATAAGGGCAGGGGCCTTCTGAATACGCAGTATTTT
TRBJ2-3	.	16	TRBD2	TRBV28	CASRSPTSGYTDTQYF	TGTGCCAGCAGATCGCCGACTAGCGGTTACACAGATACGCAGTATTTT
TRBJ1-2	.	15	TRBD1	TRBV6-1	CASSEGQGADYGYTF	TGTGCCAGCAGTGAAGGACAGGGCGCCGACTATGGCTACACCTTC
TRBJ2-1	.	15	TRBD2	TRBV2	CASSDALAGLNEQFF	TGTGCCAGCAGTGATGCACTAGCGGGCCTCAATGAGCAGTTCTTC
TRBJ2-3	.	21	TRBD2	TRBV6-4	CASSDSTGLAGVNHGTDTQYF	TGTGCCAGCAGTGACTCGACGGGACTAGCGGGAGTAAACCACGGGACAGATACGCAGTATTTT
TRBJ1-1	.	17	TRBD1	TRBV27	CASSFRPGTGGHTEAFF	TGTGCCAGCAGTTTCCGTCCCGGGACAGGGGGGCACACTGAAGCTTTCTTT
TRBJ2-5	.	15	.	TRBV19	CASSIERHPQETQYF	TGTGCCAGTAGTATAGAAAGACACCCGCAAGAGACCCAGTACTTC
TRBJ1-4	.	16	.	TRBV29-1	CSVELAPGGPNEKLFF	TGCAGCGTTGAGTTGGCCCCGGGAGGTCCTAATGAAAAACTGTTTTTT
TRBJ1-5	.	14	.	TRBV3-1/TRBV3-2	CASSQEGGSWAQHF	TGTGCCAGCAGCCAAGAGGGGGGTAGTTGGGCCCAGCATTTT
TRBJ2-7	.	13	.	TRBV18	CASSTGHSYEQYF	TGTGCCAGCTCAACGGGACACAGTTACGAGCAGTACTTC
TRBJ1-2	.	13	.	TRBV6-5	CASSYGRNYGYTF	TGTGCCAGCAGTTACGGTCGGAACTATGGCTACACCTTC
TRBJ1-1	.	15	TRBD1	TRBV6-1	CASSEFTGGLTEAFF	TGTGCCAGCAGTGAATTTACAGGGGGCCTCACTGAAGCTTTCTTT
TRBJ1-1	.	16	TRBD1	TRBV5-1	CASSPPTGTVNTEAFF	TGCGCCAGCAGCCCGCCCACCGGGACAGTGAACACTGAAGCTTTCTTT
TRBJ1-1	.	16	.	TRBV7-9	CASSLVGVLMNTEAFF	TGTGCCAGCAGCTTAGTCGGGGTCCTGATGAACACTGAAGCTTTCTTT
TRBJ2-1	.	16	.	TRBV7-8	CASSPPWGRSYNEQFF	TGTGCCAGCAGCCCTCCCTGGGGGAGGTCCTACAATGAGCAGTTCTTC
TRBJ2-7	many	16	TRBD2	TRBV5-5	CASSLAGTSGAYEQYF	TGTGCCAGCAGCTTGGCCGGGACTAGCGGAGCCTACGAGCAGTACTTC